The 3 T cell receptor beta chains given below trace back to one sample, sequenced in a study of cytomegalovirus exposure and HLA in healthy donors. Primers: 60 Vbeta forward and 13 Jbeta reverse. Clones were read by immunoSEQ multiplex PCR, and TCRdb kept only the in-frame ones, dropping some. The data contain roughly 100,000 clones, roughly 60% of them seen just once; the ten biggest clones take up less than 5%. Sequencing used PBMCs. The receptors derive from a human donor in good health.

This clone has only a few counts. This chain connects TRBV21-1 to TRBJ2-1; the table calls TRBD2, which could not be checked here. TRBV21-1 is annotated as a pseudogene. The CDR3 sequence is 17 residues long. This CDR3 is CASSNCGMSSGTDEQFF. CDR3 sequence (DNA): TGTGCCAGCAGCAATTGCGGTATGAGTAGCGGGACCGATGAGCAGTTCTTC.

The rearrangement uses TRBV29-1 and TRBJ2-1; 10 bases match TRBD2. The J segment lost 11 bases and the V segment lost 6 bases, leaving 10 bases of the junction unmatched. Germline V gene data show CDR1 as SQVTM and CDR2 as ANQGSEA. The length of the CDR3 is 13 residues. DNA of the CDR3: TGCAGCGTGTACCGGACTAGCGGAGTAAAGCAGTTCTTC. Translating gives CSVYRTSGVKQFF.

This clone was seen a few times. The CDR3 sequence: CASSEVGRAYEQYF. CDR3 in DNA: TGTGCCAGCAGTGAGGTAGGCAGGGCCTACGAGCAGTACTTC. This rearrangement joins TRBV6-4 to TRBJ2-7; a weak D match, TRBD1 (5 bases). CDR1 and CDR2 (germline): MRHNA, SNTAGT. Between the trimmed V and J ends, which lost 3 bases and 2 bases, there was a span of 11 bases. The CDR3 totals 14 residues.